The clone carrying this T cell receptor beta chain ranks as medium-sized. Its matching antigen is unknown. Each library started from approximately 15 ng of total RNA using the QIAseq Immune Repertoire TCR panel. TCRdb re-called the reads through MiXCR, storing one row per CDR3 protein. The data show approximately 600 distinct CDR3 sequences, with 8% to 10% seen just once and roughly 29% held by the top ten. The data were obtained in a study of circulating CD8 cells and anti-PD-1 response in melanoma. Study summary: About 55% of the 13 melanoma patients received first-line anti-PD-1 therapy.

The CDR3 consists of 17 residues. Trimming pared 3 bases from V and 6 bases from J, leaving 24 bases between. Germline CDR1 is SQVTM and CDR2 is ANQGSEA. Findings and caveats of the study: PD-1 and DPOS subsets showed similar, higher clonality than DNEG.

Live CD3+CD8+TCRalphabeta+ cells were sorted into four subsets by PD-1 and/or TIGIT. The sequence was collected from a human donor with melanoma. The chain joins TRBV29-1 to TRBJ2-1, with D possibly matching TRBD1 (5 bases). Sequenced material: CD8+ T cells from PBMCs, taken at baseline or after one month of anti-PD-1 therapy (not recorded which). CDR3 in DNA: TGCAGCGTTGAGGACCTACCCCTCGTCAGGGCCTCCAATGAGCAGTTCTTC. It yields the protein CSVEDLPLVRASNEQFF.